This TCR beta chain originates from a study of response to subunit inactivated influenza vaccine. Notes on the study in general: The authors offered the suggestion that each seasonal influenza vaccination recruits few new T cells.

In TCRdb, the RT-PCR reads were re-called with MiXCR into one record per CDR3 protein. Of 400,000 to 650,000 distinct CDR3 sequences in the sample, 6% to 9% were seen once. This clonotype turned up a few times. Its target is not known. The ends lost 0 bases at V and 4 bases at J; junction bases unmatched: 7. Germline V gene data show CDR1 as MGHRA and CDR2 as YSYEKL. CDR3 length: 17 amino acids. The receptor was isolated from a man aged 50-75 years who received an inactivated influenza vaccine. This rearrangement joins TRBV4-1 to TRBJ2-1; 9 positions match TRBD1. The material was PBMCs from blood, obtained about 23 months after vaccination. The CDR3 protein is CASSQESGTGSYNEQFF. CDR3 coding DNA: TGCGCCAGCAGCCAAGAATCTGGGACAGGGTCGTACAATGAGCAGTTCTTC.